This TCR beta chain originates from a study of T cell changes during pregnancy in multiple sclerosis. Germline CDR1 reads SGDLS; CDR2 reads YYNGEE. Trimming shortened V by 2 bases and J by 6 bases, and 15 bases separated the two germline ends. The CDR3 totals 15 residues. Generated by immunoSEQ multiplex PCR, the TCRdb table keeps only in-frame clones and is missing some. The sample lists 40,000 or so clones, around 90% occurring once. V gene TRBV9 combines with J gene TRBJ2-1; D ambiguous. This TCR came from a female donor in good health, enrolled as a control in a pregnancy study. The specimen was CD4+ T cells from peripheral blood mononuclear cells, collected in the third trimester of pregnancy. CDR3 DNA sequence: TGTGCCAGCAGCGTGAGAAGCATTTCTCCCAATGAGCAGTTCTTC. Protein product: CASSVRSISPNEQFF.